This TCR beta chain was captured in a study of T cell responses to AZD1222 COVID-19 vaccine (dated by TCRdb to the early 2020s). Concerning the study at large: AZD1222 recipients whose second dose came at about 4 weeks and those whose second dose came at about 12 weeks were combined into one group, since spike-specific TCR depth and breadth did not differ between the two schedules. TCR sequencing was performed for fewer than 250 trial participants, of whom 200 to 220 were given two doses of AZD1222 and about 25 were given two doses of MenACWY control vaccine. Trial participants were enrolled by age into subgroups of 18-55, 56-69 and 70-plus years, and about 150, 27 and 61 TCR-sequenced participants, respectively, were included in these subgroups. Beyond this particular receptor, the publication reports: Only a handful of AZD1222 recipients were SARS-CoV-2 seropositive at baseline, limiting conclusions about previously exposed vaccinees. No day 14 peak-response samples were available, so repertoires were characterized only after the peak T cell response. After two AZD1222 doses, both the breadth and the depth of spike-specific TCRs were significantly higher than at day 0 and than in MenACWY recipients. Epitopes outside the regions mutated in the B.1.351 and B.1.1.7 variants were reportedly recognized by nearly half of the unique spike-specific TCRs. Most participants were white British and females outnumbered males, and the authors suggested that clonal diversity may have been underestimated. Vaccine-associated CD4 TCRs spanned the whole spike protein, with dominant responses in regions 160-218 and 743-854. The 56-69-year group was small, and its depth increase did not reach significance, likely because of low power.

The CDR3 regions of human TCRbeta chains were subjected to immunosequencing. Per the original workflow: Repertoire TCRs were checked for matches against a reference library of SARS-CoV-2-specific TCRs that had been generated using the MIRA antigen-specificity platform. Breadth meant the fraction of unique TCRs that were SARS-CoV-2-associated, whereas depth meant the fraction of total T cells that were SARS-CoV-2-associated. Each spike-specific TCR was assigned to its reactive spike region and to a CD4 or CD8 class using the MIRA data. Log10-transformed breadth and depth values were compared by one-way ANOVA with Sidak's multiple comparisons tests. In its TCRdb copy, this immuneACCESS table keeps in-frame sequences only and misses some clones. Where compared with another copy, unresolved V genes explain less than half of these, and the others have no known cause. D and trimming were read from the DNA, whereas the V and J calls and clone size are those reported in that table. The sample table contains 95,000 to 100,000 clones; only one count was recorded for around nine tenths of them. Roughly 13% of the sample lies in the top ten.

The time point label of this sample denotes: baseline before first vaccination. Vaccinee samples were obtained from the UK trials COV001 and COV002, which included a single-blind randomized controlled phase 2/3 trial of AZD1222 (ChAdOx1 nCoV-19) in healthy adults. Trial participant PBMC samples were collected at day 0 and day 28 after the second dose for TCRbeta chain sequencing. Taken from cysteine to phenylalanine, the CDR3 has 12 residues. The read is trimmed to its CDR3 DNA, 36 bases read in frame from base 1. The V end loses 8 bases and the J end loses 8 bases, and a stretch of 12 bases separates them. Comments on this clone: This clone's antigen is unknown. Per-base qualities were not stored, and no clone one base away is much larger.

This clonotype was obtained from an adult in good health. This sample comprised peripheral blood, obtained on day 0 of AZD1222 vaccination. This chain joins TRBV12-3 or TRBV12-4 to TRBJ2-2; no D gene is confidently identified. The CDR3 corresponds to CASGGRPGELFF. The sequenced DNA: TGTGCCAGCGGCGGTAGACCAGGGGAGCTGTTTTTT.